This T cell receptor beta chain was recorded in a study of OX40 agonist ivuxolimab in advanced cancers. Study context: Anti-PD-1, anti-PD-L1 or anti-CTLA-4 therapy given earlier was allowed, and around 40% had some.

The data were produced by immunoSEQ multiplex PCR, yet TCRdb's version contains in-frame clones alone and is incomplete. The repertoire has 71,000 or so clones, around 81% of them found once; the top ten carry approximately 8%. This clone was detected a few times. The CDR3 runs 13 residues. Germline V CDR1 and CDR2: SNHLY, FYNNEI. Unmatched junction bases numbered 3, after V lost 5 bases and J lost 3 bases. V usage is TRBV2 and J usage is TRBJ1-1; 7 bases match TRBD1. This sequence originates from an adult with an advanced solid tumor such as melanoma, head and neck, liver or kidney cancer. This specimen was CD4+ or CD8+ T cells sorted from blood, taken in a trial of the OX40 agonist ivuxolimab. The CDR3 DNA reads as TGTGCCAGCAGTAGACAGGGTTACACTGAAGCTTTCTTT. It specifies CASSRQGYTEAFF.